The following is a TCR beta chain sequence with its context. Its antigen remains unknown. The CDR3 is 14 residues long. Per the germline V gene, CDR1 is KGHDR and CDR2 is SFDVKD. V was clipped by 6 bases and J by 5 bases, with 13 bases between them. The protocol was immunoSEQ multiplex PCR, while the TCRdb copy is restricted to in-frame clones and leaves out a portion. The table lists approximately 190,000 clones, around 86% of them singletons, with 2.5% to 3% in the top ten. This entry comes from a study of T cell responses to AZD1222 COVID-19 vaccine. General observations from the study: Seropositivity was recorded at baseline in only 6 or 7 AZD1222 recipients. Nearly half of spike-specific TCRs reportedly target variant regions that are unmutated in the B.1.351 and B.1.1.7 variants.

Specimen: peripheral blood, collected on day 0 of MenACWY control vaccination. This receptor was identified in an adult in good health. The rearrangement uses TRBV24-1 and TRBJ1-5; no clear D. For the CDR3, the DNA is TGTGCCACCAGTAGGGCAGGTGAATATCAGCCCCAGCATTTT. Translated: CATSRAGEYQPQHF.